A selection of T cell receptor beta chains follows, all from one sample in a study of T cells in Graves' hyperthyroidism and ophthalmopathy. Via MiXCR, TCRdb re-called the multiplex PCR reads, giving one row per CDR3 protein. Here the sample spans around 420,000 distinct CDR3 sequences, less than 20% being singletons. The sequencing sample was made of blood. Receptors were obtained from a woman in her late teens or twenties with Graves' hyperthyroidism. Both conserved end residues are part of each CDR3. A D gene is named only where the DNA matches it firmly. Clone size appears in some rows only: once, few, many, or a class for an expanded clone.

size,J,D,V,DNA,CDR3
many,TRBJ2-1,TRBD1,TRBV7-9,TGTGCCAGCAGCTCCGGACAGGTTGCCTACAATGAGCAGTTCTTC,CASSSGQVAYNEQFF
once,TRBJ2-1,TRBD2,TRBV5-1,TGCGCCAGCAGCCAAGGACTAGCGGGGATCAATGAGCAGTTCTTC,CASSQGLAGINEQFF
-,TRBJ2-1,TRBD2,TRBV9,TGTGCCAGCAGCGTAGGCGGGAGACCCTACAATGAGCAGTTCTTC,CASSVGGRPYNEQFF
many,TRBJ1-2,-,TRBV13,TGTGCCAGCTCAAACCAGGGATTTTATGGCTACACCTTC,CASSNQGFYGYTF
many,TRBJ2-3,TRBD1,TRBV10-3,TGTGCCATCACAGGACAGGGTGCAGATACGCAGTATTTT,CAITGQGADTQYF
many,TRBJ2-1,-,TRBV6-5,TGTGCCAGCAGTTACGGCCCACCCCTCTACAATGAGCAGTTCTTC,CASSYGPPLYNEQFF
-,TRBJ1-4,TRBD1,TRBV19,TGTGCCAGTAGTCCCTTAAGGGGGCCGATTGAAAAACTGTTTTTT,CASSPLRGPIEKLFF
many,TRBJ2-3,TRBD2,TRBV20-1,TGCAGTGCCCGGCGGGAGGCAACGCAGTATTTT,CSARREATQYF
-,TRBJ2-4,TRBD1,TRBV20-1,TGCAGTGCCCAAAAGGGGACAGGGGGCACAAACATTCAGTACTTC,CSAQKGTGGTNIQYF
many,TRBJ1-1,-,TRBV5-1,TGTGCCAGCAGTTTAGGGCTTATGAACACTGAAGCTTTCTTT,CASSLGLMNTEAFF
many,TRBJ1-1,TRBD1,TRBV3-1,TGTGCCAGCAGCCAAGGACAGGGCAGCACTGAAGCTTTCTTT,CASSQGQGSTEAFF
-,TRBJ2-2,-,TRBV20-1,TGCAGTGCGGGGGACACTTCGAACACCGGGGAGCTGTTTTTT,CSAGDTSNTGELFF
many,TRBJ2-7,-,TRBV2,TGTGCCAGCAGTGGAGGGCAGATAGCTAACGAGCAGTACTTC,CASSGGQIANEQYF
-,TRBJ1-3,-,TRBV2,TGTGCCAGCCGCCCCCAGGGTAATGCTGGAAACACCATATATTTT,CASRPQGNAGNTIYF
once,TRBJ2-1,TRBD1,TRBV7-8,TGTGCCAGCAGCTACCGAGGACAGGGGTATTACAATGAGCAGTTCTTC,CASSYRGQGYYNEQFF
many,TRBJ1-2,-,TRBV5-5,TGTGCCAGCAGCTTGGGGGAGTACTGGGGCTACACCTTC,CASSLGEYWGYTF
-,TRBJ2-7,-,TRBV5-5,TGTGCCAGCAGCTTGGCGGCGGACGAGCAGTACTTC,CASSLAADEQYF
many,TRBJ1-2,TRBD1,TRBV9,TGTGCCAGCAGCGCGGGACAGTTTAACTATGGCTACACCTTC,CASSAGQFNYGYTF